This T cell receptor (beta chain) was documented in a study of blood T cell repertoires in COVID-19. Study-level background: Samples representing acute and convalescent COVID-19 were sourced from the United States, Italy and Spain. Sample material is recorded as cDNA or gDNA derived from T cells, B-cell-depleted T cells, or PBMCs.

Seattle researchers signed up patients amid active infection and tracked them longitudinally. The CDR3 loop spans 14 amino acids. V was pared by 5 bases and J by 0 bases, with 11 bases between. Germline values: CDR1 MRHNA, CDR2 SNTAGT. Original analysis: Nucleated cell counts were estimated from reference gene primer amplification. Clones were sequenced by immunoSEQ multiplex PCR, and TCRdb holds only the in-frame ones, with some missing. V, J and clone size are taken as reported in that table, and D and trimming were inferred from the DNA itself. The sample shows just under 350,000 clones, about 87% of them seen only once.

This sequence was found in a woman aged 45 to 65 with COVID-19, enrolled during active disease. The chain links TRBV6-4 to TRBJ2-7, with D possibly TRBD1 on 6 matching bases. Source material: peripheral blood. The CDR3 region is CASSPQGTSYEQYF. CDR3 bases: TGTGCCAGCAGTCCACAGGGCACCTCCTACGAGCAGTACTTC.